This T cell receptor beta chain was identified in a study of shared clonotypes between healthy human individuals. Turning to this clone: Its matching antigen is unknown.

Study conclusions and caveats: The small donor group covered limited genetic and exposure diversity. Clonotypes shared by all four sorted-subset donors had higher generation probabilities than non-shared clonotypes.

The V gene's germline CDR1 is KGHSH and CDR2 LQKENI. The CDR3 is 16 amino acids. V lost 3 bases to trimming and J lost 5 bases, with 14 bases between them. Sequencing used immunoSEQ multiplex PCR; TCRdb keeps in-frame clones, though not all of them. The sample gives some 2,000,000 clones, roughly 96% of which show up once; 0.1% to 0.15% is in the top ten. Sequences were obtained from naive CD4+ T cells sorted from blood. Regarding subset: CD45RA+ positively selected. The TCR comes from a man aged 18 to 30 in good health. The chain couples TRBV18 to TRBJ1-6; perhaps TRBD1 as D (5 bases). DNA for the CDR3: TGTGCCAGCTCACCCCCGCCAGGGCGGGATAATTCACCCCTCCACTTT. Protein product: CASSPPPGRDNSPLHF.